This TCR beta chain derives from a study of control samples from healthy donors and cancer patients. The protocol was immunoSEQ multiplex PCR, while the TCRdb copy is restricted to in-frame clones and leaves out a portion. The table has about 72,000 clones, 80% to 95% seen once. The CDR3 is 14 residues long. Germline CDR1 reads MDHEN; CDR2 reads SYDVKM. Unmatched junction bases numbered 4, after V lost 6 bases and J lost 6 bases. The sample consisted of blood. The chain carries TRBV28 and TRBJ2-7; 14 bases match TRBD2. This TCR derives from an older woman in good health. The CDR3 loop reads CASRKGLAGAEQYF. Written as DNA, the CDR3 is TGTGCCAGCAGGAAGGGACTAGCGGGAGCCGAGCAGTACTTC.